A single sample is the source of the 14 T cell receptor beta chains below, sequenced in a study of blood T cell repertoires in COVID-19. The data were produced by immunoSEQ multiplex PCR, yet TCRdb's version contains in-frame clones alone and is incomplete. The sample contains over 350,000 clones, around nine tenths of which appear only once. Material: PBMCs or T cells enriched from blood (not recorded which). The receptors originated from a woman in her 50s who had recovered from COVID-19.

The chain employs TRBV12-3 or TRBV12-4 and TRBJ2-3; 7 positions match TRBD2. Trimming cost V 4 bases and J 10 bases; bases outside gene matches: 2. This CDR3 region has 11 residues. The CDR3 is CASSSSGSQYF. CDR3 DNA: TGTGCCAGCAGTTCTAGCGGATCGCAGTATTTT.

This rearrangement joins TRBV12-3 or TRBV12-4 to TRBJ2-7; D unclear. The CDR3 has 12 residues. Between the trimmed V and J ends, which lost 6 bases and 2 bases, there was a span of 8 bases. The CDR3 here is CASSTQTYEQYF. CDR3 DNA: TGTGCCAGCAGCACCCAGACCTACGAGCAGTACTTC.

The chain couples TRBV25-1 to TRBJ1-2; 7 positions match TRBD1. The CDR3 extends over 14 amino acids. The germline V gene has CDR1 MGHDK and CDR2 SYGVNS. V lost 3 bases, J lost 4 bases, and 5 bases stayed unmatched. The CDR3 loop is CASSDFRGFYGYTF. CDR3 nucleotides: TGTGCCAGCAGTGACTTCAGGGGGTTCTATGGCTACACCTTC.

In its sample, this clone was seen a few times. The chain is built from TRBV7-3 and TRBJ2-7, with D possibly being TRBD1 (6 bases). CDR1 is SGHTA and CDR2 is FQGTGA in the germline V gene. V was cut by 5 bases and J by 1 base, with 12 bases left in between. There are 14 residues in the CDR3. CDR3 DNA sequence: TGTGCCAGCAGCCCAAAAAGGGGGTCCTACGAGCAGTACTTC. Protein sequence: CASSPKRGSYEQYF.

This chain connects TRBV29-1 to TRBJ1-5; 10 bases align to TRBD1. Germline lookup yields CDR1 SQVTM and CDR2 ANQGSEA. Trimming cost V 5 bases and J 4 bases; bases outside gene matches: 2. The CDR3 length is 13 residues. CDR3 sequence reads: CSVMGQGNQPQHF. DNA for the CDR3: TGCAGCGTTATGGGACAGGGGAATCAGCCCCAGCATTTT.

The rearrangement links TRBV28 to TRBJ1-1, with D possibly TRBD1 on 6 matching bases. The V and J ends lost 5 bases and 6 bases respectively, with 10 bases between them. The CDR3 consists of 12 residues. Per the germline V gene, CDR1 is MDHEN and CDR2 is SYDVKM. In DNA, the CDR3 is TGTGCCAGCAGTACAGGGTTTCCTGAAGCTTTCTTT. This translates into CASSTGFPEAFF.

The V gene is TRBV6-5, the J gene TRBJ1-1, with D unclear. CDR3 length: 14 residues. Germline V gives CDR1 MNHEY, CDR2 SVGAGI. Between the trimmed V and J ends, which lost 8 bases and 5 bases, there was a span of 18 bases. The chain's CDR3 is CASAVLPPGTEAFF. The CDR3 DNA reads TGTGCCAGCGCCGTTCTTCCTCCGGGGACTGAAGCTTTCTTT.

The chain recombines TRBV7-2 with TRBJ2-1; D is perhaps TRBD1 (6 bases). CDR1 and CDR2 (germline): SGHTA, FQGNSA. The length of the CDR3 is 13 residues. Trimming shortened V by 5 bases and J by 6 bases, and 11 bases separated the two germline ends. The CDR3 DNA is TGTGCCAGCAGCCTCGGACAGATCAATGAGCAGTTCTTC. Its translation: CASSLGQINEQFF. The complete variable domain, with remaining parts taken from reference TRBV7-2 and TRBJ2-1, reads GAGVSQSPSNKVTEKGKDVELRCDPISGHTALYWYRQSLGQGLEFLIYFQGNSAPDKSGLPSDRFSAERTGGSVSTLTIQRTQQEDSAVYLCASSLGQINEQFFGPGTRLTVL.

The V gene is TRBV7-8, the J gene TRBJ1-2; 9 nucleotides match TRBD1. Germline assignment: CDR1 SGHVS and CDR2 FQNEAQ. The CDR3 covers 15 residues. Unmatched junction bases numbered 10, after V lost 6 bases and J lost 5 bases. CDR3 sequence (DNA): TGTGCCAGCAGTTCCTTAAGGACAGGGGAATATGGCTACACCTTC. Translation gives CASSSLRTGEYGYTF.

This chain connects TRBV11-2 to TRBJ1-6, with a tentative D call TRBD1 (6 bases). The CDR3 consists of 15 residues. Looked up from germline, CDR1 is SGHAT and CDR2 is FQNNGV. V lost 1 base to trimming and J lost 6 bases, with 10 bases between them. The CDR3 loop reads CASSLVQGPNSPLHF. The CDR3 DNA sequence: TGTGCCAGCAGCTTAGTACAGGGTCCTAATTCACCCCTCCACTTT.

V is TRBV7-9 and J is TRBJ2-3; D is uncertain. Germline V gene lookup returns CDR1 SEHNR and CDR2 FQNEAQ (reference sequence). CDR3 size: 12 residues. V was shortened by 5 bases and J by 5 bases, with 8 bases between the two germline ends. CDR3 bases: TGTGCCAGCAGCCCCATCGGAGATACGCAGTATTTT. It is translated as CASSPIGDTQYF.

The rearrangement joins TRBV6-1 to TRBJ1-1; D might be TRBD1 (5 bases). The CDR3 sequence is 15 residues long. CDR1 and CDR2 from the germline V gene are MNHNS and SASEGT. With 0 bases removed from V and 3 bases from J, the gap between germline ends came to 11 bases. The CDR3 DNA is TGTGCCAGCAGTGAAGCCGGCGACAGAGACACTGAAGCTTTCTTT. It encodes CASSEAGDRDTEAFF.

The chain employs TRBV3-1 (or the pseudogene TRBV3-2) and TRBJ1-1; TRBD1 matches 7 bases. The length of the CDR3 is 18 residues. The ends lost 3 bases at V and 0 bases at J; junction bases unmatched: 13. Germline V lookup: CDR1 LGHDT, CDR2 YNNKEL (reference sequence). CDR3 DNA sequence: TGTGCCAGCAGCCACGATACAGGGGACACAGACATGAACACTGAAGCTTTCTTT. This encodes CASSHDTGDTDMNTEAFF.

J is TRBJ1-2 and V is TRBV4-3; D is perhaps TRBD1 (5 bases). This CDR3 contains 15 residues. The germline V and J ends were trimmed by 0 bases and 7 bases, with 15 bases remaining between them. Looked up from germline, CDR1 is LGHNA and CDR2 is YSLEER. CDR3 sequence: CASSQDGATLFGYTF. CDR3 in DNA: TGCGCCAGCAGCCAAGATGGGGCCACCCTGTTTGGCTACACCTTC.